The 31 T cell receptor beta chains below were found in one sample sequenced in a study of Ad26.COV2.S vaccination and SARS-CoV-2 variants. Libraries were prepared by immunoSEQ multiplex PCR; TCRdb keeps only in-frame clonotypes and omits some of them. The sample carries about 500,000 clones, nearly 90% recorded once. Treatment of the sample: some 20 received Ad26.COV2.S at low or high dose, single or two shots; several received placebo; per-sample allocation not given. Samples came from day 63 after the first vaccine or placebo injection. Sample: peripheral blood, taken in a trial of Ad26.COV2.S vaccine versus placebo. These TCRs come from a person between 18 and 65 years old who received the Ad26.COV2.S COVID-19 vaccine or a placebo.

This chain links TRBV27 with TRBJ1-2; D ambiguous. The CDR3 contains 13 residues. V lost 5 bases to trimming and J lost 5 bases, with 12 bases between them. CDR1 and CDR2 from the germline V gene are MNHEY and SMNVEV (reference sequence). The CDR3 region is CASSPGRGYGYTF. The CDR3 coding sequence is TGTGCCAGCAGTCCCGGACGGGGATATGGCTACACCTTC.

V is TRBV7-9 and J is TRBJ1-2; possibly TRBD1 for D (6 bases). V shed 2 bases and J shed 7 bases, with 14 bases lying between them. The length of the CDR3 is 14 residues. Germline-derived CDR1 and CDR2 are SEHNR and FQNEAQ (reference sequence). The CDR3 region has the DNA TGTGCCAGCAGCTTACAGGGGTGGGACTCTGGCTACACCTTC. It encodes CASSLQGWDSGYTF.

Details on this clone: Other DNA sequences in this sample translate to the same CDR3. The chain has TRBV10-3 and TRBJ1-1; 7 bases line up with TRBD1. With 4 bases clipped from V and 6 bases from J, the junction kept 2 bases outside the gene matches. The CDR3 contains 12 residues. Germline assignment: CDR1 ENHRY and CDR2 SYGVKD. The CDR3 DNA follows: TGTGCCATCAGTGGACAGGGCGCTGAAGCTTTCTTT. Translation gives CAISGQGAEAFF.

The chain combines TRBV4-2 with TRBJ2-3; D gene unclear. The germline CDR1 and CDR2 sequences are LGHNA and YNFKEQ. V was shortened by 3 bases and J by 2 bases, with 0 bases between the two germline ends. The CDR3 is 11 amino acids. CDR3 residues: CASSHTDTQYF. CDR3 nucleotide sequence: TGTGCCAGCAGCCACACAGATACGCAGTATTTT.

The genes are TRBV7-9 and TRBJ2-1, with D tentatively TRBD1 or TRBD2 (6 bases each). This CDR3 region has 16 residues. The V gene's germline CDR1 is SEHNR and CDR2 FQNEAQ (reference sequence). Deletions cut 2 bases from V and 8 bases from J, with 19 bases between. As DNA, the CDR3 is TGTGCCAGCAGCTTATTTAGAGGGGGGTTGGTCCATGAGCAGTTCTTC. It codes for CASSLFRGGLVHEQFF.

This chain joins TRBV13 and TRBJ2-3, with TRBD2 matching over 9 bases. This CDR3 comprises 15 residues. V shed 2 bases, J shed 2 bases, and the junction held 2 bases outside the gene matches. Germline loops: CDR1 PRHDT, CDR2 FYEKMQ (reference sequence). The DNA for the CDR3 is TGTGCCAGCAGCTTACTAGCGGGGAACACAGATACGCAGTATTTT. This sequence encodes CASSLLAGNTDTQYF.

V and J are TRBV10-3 and TRBJ1-3; the D gene is possibly TRBD1 (6 bases). Between the trimmed V and J ends, which lost 2 bases and 7 bases, there was a span of 9 bases. The germline V gene encodes CDR1 ENHRY and CDR2 SYGVKD. This CDR3 comprises 13 residues. The CDR3 DNA sequence: TGTGCCATCAGTGAGCAGGGGACGAACACCATATATTTT. It translates to CAISEQGTNTIYF.

The chain employs TRBV4-1 and TRBJ2-2, with a tentative D call TRBD2 (6 bases). CDR1 and CDR2 (germline): MGHRA, YSYEKL. Trimming took 2 bases from V and 3 from J, leaving 16 bases between them. CDR3 size: 17 residues. The CDR3 DNA follows: TGCGCCAGCAGCCAAAGCCCCGGGACTGGGCACACCGGGGAGCTGTTTTTT. Translating gives CASSQSPGTGHTGELFF.

The chain recombines TRBV19 with TRBJ1-4; no clear D. CDR1 LNHDA and CDR2 SQIVND come from the germline V gene (reference sequence). V was shortened by 9 bases and J by 3 bases, with 11 bases between the two germline ends. The CDR3 length is 13 residues. The CDR3 loop is CASKGNSNEKLFF. The CDR3 nucleotides are TGTGCCAGCAAAGGAAACTCTAATGAAAAACTGTTTTTT.

V and J are TRBV7-2 and TRBJ2-7, with D possibly TRBD2 on 6 matching bases. The CDR3 is 11 amino acids. The germline gives CDR1 SGHTA, CDR2 FQGNSA. The V end was cut by 5 bases, the J end by 12 bases, with 14 bases between. The CDR3 nucleotides read TGTGCCAGCAGCACGGGACTTGCTCGGTACTTC. The encoded protein is CASSTGLARYF.

The rearrangement uses TRBV2 and TRBJ1-4; D is possibly TRBD1 (5 bases). The V end lost 8 bases, the J end lost 7 bases, and 11 bases lay between the germline ends. From germline, CDR1 is SNHLY and CDR2 FYNNEI. This CDR3 is built from 12 residues. CDR3 in DNA: TGTGCCAGCCGGGACGTGGGTGAAAAACTGTTTTTT. This encodes CASRDVGEKLFF.

This clone showed up just once. The chain couples TRBV7-6 to TRBJ2-3, with 10 bases identical to TRBD1. Germline-derived CDR1 and CDR2 are SGHVS and FNYEAQ. CDR3 size: 15 residues. The ends lost 6 bases at V and 4 bases at J; junction bases unmatched: 7. The CDR3 bases are TGTGCCAGCAGTCCAAGACAGGGGGCCTCAGATACGCAGTATTTT. This translates into CASSPRQGASDTQYF.

This chain uses TRBV6-1 with TRBJ2-3; a possible D gene is TRBD1 (6 bases). V shed 3 bases and J shed 0 bases, with 10 bases lying between them. CDR1 and CDR2 from the germline V gene are MNHNS and SASEGT. CDR3 length: 15 amino acids. CDR3: CASSDRTASTDTQYF. In DNA, the CDR3 is TGTGCCAGCAGTGACCGGACAGCTAGCACAGATACGCAGTATTTT.

The rearrangement uses TRBV2 and TRBJ1-6; D is unclear. This CDR3 is built from 13 residues. From germline, CDR1 is SNHLY and CDR2 FYNNEI. Trimming pared 7 bases from V and 7 bases from J, leaving 11 bases between. The CDR3 bases are TGTGCCAGCATCCTCAGGAAAAATTCACCCCTCCACTTT. Translated: CASILRKNSPLHF.

This chain joins TRBV11-2 and TRBJ2-1; maybe TRBD1 (5 bases). Deletions cut 0 bases from V and 9 bases from J, with 9 bases between. Germline CDR1 and CDR2: SGHAT and FQNNGV. The length of the CDR3 is 13 residues. This CDR3 reads CASSLDRAREQFF. Written as DNA, the CDR3 is TGTGCCAGCAGCTTAGACAGGGCTCGTGAGCAGTTCTTC.

The gene calls are TRBV5-1 and TRBJ1-6, with TRBD1 as a possible D gene (6 bases). V gave up 4 bases and J gave up 7 bases, with 12 bases separating them. CDR1 and CDR2 (germline): SGHRS, YFSETQ. This CDR3 spans 14 amino acids. CDR3 protein: CASSERQANSPLHF. As DNA, the CDR3 is TGCGCCAGCAGCGAACGACAGGCGAATTCACCCCTCCACTTT.

The rearrangement uses TRBV11-2 and TRBJ2-3; TRBD2 agrees at 7 bases. CDR1 is SGHAT, CDR2 FQNNGV, per germline. Trimming at V came to 5 bases and at J to 0 bases, leaving 5 bases not matched to a gene. This CDR3 is built from 15 residues. The CDR3 region is CASSHSGPSTDTQYF. The CDR3 DNA is TGTGCCAGCAGCCATAGCGGGCCGAGCACAGATACGCAGTATTTT.

The chain recombines TRBV11-2 with TRBJ2-7; 11 bases map to TRBD1. This CDR3 comprises 15 residues. CDR1 is SGHAT, CDR2 FQNNGV, per germline. Trimming cost V 4 bases and J 1 base; bases outside gene matches: 3. As DNA, the CDR3 is TGTGCCAGCAGCTGGACAGGGGGCACATCCTACGAGCAGTACTTC. Residues: CASSWTGGTSYEQYF.

The chain is built from TRBV6-6 and TRBJ1-1; D is uncertain. The germline gives CDR1 MNHNY, CDR2 SVGAGI (reference sequence). Deletions cut 4 bases from V and 5 bases from J, with 2 bases between. This CDR3 has 10 amino acids. CDR3 in amino acids: CASSFTEAFF. The CDR3 bases are TGTGCCAGCAGTTTTACTGAAGCTTTCTTT.

The chain has TRBV6-6 and TRBJ1-2; unclear D gene. Between the trimmed V and J ends, which lost 6 bases and 6 bases, there was a span of 17 bases. CDR1 is MNHNY, CDR2 SVGAGI, per germline (reference sequence). The CDR3 is made up of 14 amino acids. CDR3 region: CASRPSSWENGYTF. The DNA for the CDR3 is TGTGCCAGCAGGCCCAGTTCGTGGGAAAATGGCTACACCTTC.

This clone was seen a single time. V is TRBV9 and J is TRBJ2-3, with TRBD2 as a possible D gene (6 bases). Per germline, CDR1 SGDLS and CDR2 YYNGEE. The CDR3 is made up of 18 amino acids. V lost 3 bases to trimming and J lost 2 bases, with 22 bases between them. As DNA, the CDR3 is TGTGCCAGCAGCGCCCCCTTTTTACCGGGGGTTCTCACAGATACGCAGTATTTT. Encoded protein: CASSAPFLPGVLTDTQYF.

The gene calls are TRBV2 and TRBJ2-5, with TRBD1 as a possible D gene (5 bases). The CDR3 has 12 amino acids. From germline, CDR1 is SNHLY and CDR2 FYNNEI. Trimming took 8 bases from V and 5 from J, leaving 12 bases between them. CDR3 loop: CASGRVLETQYF. CDR3 nucleotide sequence: TGTGCCAGCGGCAGGGTCCTGGAGACCCAGTACTTC.

The chain is built from TRBV15 and TRBJ1-1, with D maybe TRBD1 (5 bases). Germline loops: CDR1 LNHNV, CDR2 YYDKDF (reference sequence). The CDR3 covers 15 residues. Trimming pared 1 base from V and 0 bases from J, leaving 9 bases between. The CDR3 DNA reads as TGTGCCACCAGCAGAGGAGACAGCCTGAACACTGAAGCTTTCTTT. This codes for CATSRGDSLNTEAFF. The full variable domain, in which reference TRBV15 and TRBJ1-1 provide the parts outside the CDR3, is DAMVIQNPRYQVTQFGKPVTLSCSQTLNHNVMYWYQQKSSQAPKLLFHYYDKDFNNEADTPDNFQSRRPNTSFCFLDIRSPGLGDTAMYLCATSRGDSLNTEAFFGQGTRLTVV.

This chain links TRBV9 with TRBJ2-6, with TRBD1 matching over 7 bases. Germline CDR1 SGDLS, CDR2 YYNGEE. With 4 bases clipped from V and 2 bases from J, the junction kept 6 bases outside the gene matches. The CDR3 spans 16 residues. The chain's CDR3 is CASSIKTGAGANVLTF. The CDR3 nucleotides are TGTGCCAGCAGCATTAAAACAGGGGCTGGGGCCAACGTCCTGACTTTC.

The V and J genes are TRBV28 and TRBJ2-1; 12 bases agree with TRBD2. This CDR3 has 18 residues. The germline gives CDR1 MDHEN, CDR2 SYDVKM. After removal of 6 bases from V and 5 bases from J, the junction contained 14 bases not matched to a gene. The CDR3 DNA follows: TGTGCCAGCAGCACTACCTCGACTAGCGGGAGTTTCGACAATGAGCAGTTCTTC. Residues: CASSTTSTSGSFDNEQFF. The full variable domain, completed using reference TRBV28 and TRBJ2-1, is DVKVTQSSRYLVKRTGEKVFLECVQDMDHENMFWYRQDPGLGLRLIYFSYDVKMKEKGDIPEGYSVSREKKERFSLILESASTNQTSMYLCASSTTSTSGSFDNEQFFGPGTRLTVL.

The chain couples TRBV4-1 to TRBJ2-6; D is uncertain. Trimming cost V 1 base and J 0 bases, with 7 bases left between them. CDR3 length: 16 residues. Germline loops: CDR1 MGHRA, CDR2 YSYEKL. The CDR3 nucleotides read TGCGCCAGCAGCCAAGTAATCGTCTCTGGGGCCAACGTCCTGACTTTC. Its translation is CASSQVIVSGANVLTF.

This clone was counted once. The chain uses TRBV28 and TRBJ1-5; 7 nucleotides agree with TRBD1. The J segment lost 5 bases and the V segment lost 6 bases, leaving 7 bases of the junction unmatched. The CDR3 loop spans 14 amino acids. From germline, CDR1 is MDHEN and CDR2 SYDVKM. The DNA of the CDR3 is TGTGCCAGCAGACGGGACAGTCCCTATCAGCCCCAGCATTTT. This translates into CASRRDSPYQPQHF.

This chain links TRBV14 with TRBJ1-3; the D is unclear. CDR3 length: 12 amino acids. V lost 4 bases to trimming and J lost 4 bases, with 5 bases between them. CDR1 and CDR2 (germline): SGHDN, FVKESK. The DNA for the CDR3 is TGTGCCAGCAGCCGACAAGGAAACACCATATATTTT. It specifies CASSRQGNTIYF.

The V gene is TRBV9, the J gene TRBJ1-2; D possibly corresponds to TRBD1 (5 bases). The V end lost 3 bases, the J end lost 5 bases, and 20 bases lay between the germline ends. CDR3 size: 16 residues. Per the germline V gene, CDR1 is SGDLS and CDR2 is YYNGEE. CDR3 coding DNA: TGTGCCAGCAGCGGGGCCTCCCGGGCAGGGTTTTATGGCTACACCTTC. Translation gives CASSGASRAGFYGYTF.

This chain links TRBV18 with TRBJ1-2; no definite D call. Trimming took off 1 base at V and 3 bases at J, with 12 bases between the two ends. Germline values: CDR1 KGHSH, CDR2 LQKENI. The CDR3 loop spans 15 amino acids. The CDR3 sequence: CASSPQLEGDYGYTF. In DNA form, the CDR3 reads TGTGCCAGCTCACCACAACTAGAAGGAGACTATGGCTACACCTTC.

The rearrangement links TRBV28 to TRBJ2-7, with D unclear. This CDR3 spans 13 amino acids. The germline CDR1 and CDR2 sequences are MDHEN and SYDVKM. V was clipped by 3 bases and J by 6 bases, with 12 bases between them. In DNA form, the CDR3 reads TGTGCCAGCAGTTTCCCTCTAGACGGCGAGCAGTACTTC. It yields the protein CASSFPLDGEQYF. The whole variable domain, filled in from reference TRBV28 and TRBJ2-7, reads DVKVTQSSRYLVKRTGEKVFLECVQDMDHENMFWYRQDPGLGLRLIYFSYDVKMKEKGDIPEGYSVSREKKERFSLILESASTNQTSMYLCASSFPLDGEQYFGPGTRLTVT.